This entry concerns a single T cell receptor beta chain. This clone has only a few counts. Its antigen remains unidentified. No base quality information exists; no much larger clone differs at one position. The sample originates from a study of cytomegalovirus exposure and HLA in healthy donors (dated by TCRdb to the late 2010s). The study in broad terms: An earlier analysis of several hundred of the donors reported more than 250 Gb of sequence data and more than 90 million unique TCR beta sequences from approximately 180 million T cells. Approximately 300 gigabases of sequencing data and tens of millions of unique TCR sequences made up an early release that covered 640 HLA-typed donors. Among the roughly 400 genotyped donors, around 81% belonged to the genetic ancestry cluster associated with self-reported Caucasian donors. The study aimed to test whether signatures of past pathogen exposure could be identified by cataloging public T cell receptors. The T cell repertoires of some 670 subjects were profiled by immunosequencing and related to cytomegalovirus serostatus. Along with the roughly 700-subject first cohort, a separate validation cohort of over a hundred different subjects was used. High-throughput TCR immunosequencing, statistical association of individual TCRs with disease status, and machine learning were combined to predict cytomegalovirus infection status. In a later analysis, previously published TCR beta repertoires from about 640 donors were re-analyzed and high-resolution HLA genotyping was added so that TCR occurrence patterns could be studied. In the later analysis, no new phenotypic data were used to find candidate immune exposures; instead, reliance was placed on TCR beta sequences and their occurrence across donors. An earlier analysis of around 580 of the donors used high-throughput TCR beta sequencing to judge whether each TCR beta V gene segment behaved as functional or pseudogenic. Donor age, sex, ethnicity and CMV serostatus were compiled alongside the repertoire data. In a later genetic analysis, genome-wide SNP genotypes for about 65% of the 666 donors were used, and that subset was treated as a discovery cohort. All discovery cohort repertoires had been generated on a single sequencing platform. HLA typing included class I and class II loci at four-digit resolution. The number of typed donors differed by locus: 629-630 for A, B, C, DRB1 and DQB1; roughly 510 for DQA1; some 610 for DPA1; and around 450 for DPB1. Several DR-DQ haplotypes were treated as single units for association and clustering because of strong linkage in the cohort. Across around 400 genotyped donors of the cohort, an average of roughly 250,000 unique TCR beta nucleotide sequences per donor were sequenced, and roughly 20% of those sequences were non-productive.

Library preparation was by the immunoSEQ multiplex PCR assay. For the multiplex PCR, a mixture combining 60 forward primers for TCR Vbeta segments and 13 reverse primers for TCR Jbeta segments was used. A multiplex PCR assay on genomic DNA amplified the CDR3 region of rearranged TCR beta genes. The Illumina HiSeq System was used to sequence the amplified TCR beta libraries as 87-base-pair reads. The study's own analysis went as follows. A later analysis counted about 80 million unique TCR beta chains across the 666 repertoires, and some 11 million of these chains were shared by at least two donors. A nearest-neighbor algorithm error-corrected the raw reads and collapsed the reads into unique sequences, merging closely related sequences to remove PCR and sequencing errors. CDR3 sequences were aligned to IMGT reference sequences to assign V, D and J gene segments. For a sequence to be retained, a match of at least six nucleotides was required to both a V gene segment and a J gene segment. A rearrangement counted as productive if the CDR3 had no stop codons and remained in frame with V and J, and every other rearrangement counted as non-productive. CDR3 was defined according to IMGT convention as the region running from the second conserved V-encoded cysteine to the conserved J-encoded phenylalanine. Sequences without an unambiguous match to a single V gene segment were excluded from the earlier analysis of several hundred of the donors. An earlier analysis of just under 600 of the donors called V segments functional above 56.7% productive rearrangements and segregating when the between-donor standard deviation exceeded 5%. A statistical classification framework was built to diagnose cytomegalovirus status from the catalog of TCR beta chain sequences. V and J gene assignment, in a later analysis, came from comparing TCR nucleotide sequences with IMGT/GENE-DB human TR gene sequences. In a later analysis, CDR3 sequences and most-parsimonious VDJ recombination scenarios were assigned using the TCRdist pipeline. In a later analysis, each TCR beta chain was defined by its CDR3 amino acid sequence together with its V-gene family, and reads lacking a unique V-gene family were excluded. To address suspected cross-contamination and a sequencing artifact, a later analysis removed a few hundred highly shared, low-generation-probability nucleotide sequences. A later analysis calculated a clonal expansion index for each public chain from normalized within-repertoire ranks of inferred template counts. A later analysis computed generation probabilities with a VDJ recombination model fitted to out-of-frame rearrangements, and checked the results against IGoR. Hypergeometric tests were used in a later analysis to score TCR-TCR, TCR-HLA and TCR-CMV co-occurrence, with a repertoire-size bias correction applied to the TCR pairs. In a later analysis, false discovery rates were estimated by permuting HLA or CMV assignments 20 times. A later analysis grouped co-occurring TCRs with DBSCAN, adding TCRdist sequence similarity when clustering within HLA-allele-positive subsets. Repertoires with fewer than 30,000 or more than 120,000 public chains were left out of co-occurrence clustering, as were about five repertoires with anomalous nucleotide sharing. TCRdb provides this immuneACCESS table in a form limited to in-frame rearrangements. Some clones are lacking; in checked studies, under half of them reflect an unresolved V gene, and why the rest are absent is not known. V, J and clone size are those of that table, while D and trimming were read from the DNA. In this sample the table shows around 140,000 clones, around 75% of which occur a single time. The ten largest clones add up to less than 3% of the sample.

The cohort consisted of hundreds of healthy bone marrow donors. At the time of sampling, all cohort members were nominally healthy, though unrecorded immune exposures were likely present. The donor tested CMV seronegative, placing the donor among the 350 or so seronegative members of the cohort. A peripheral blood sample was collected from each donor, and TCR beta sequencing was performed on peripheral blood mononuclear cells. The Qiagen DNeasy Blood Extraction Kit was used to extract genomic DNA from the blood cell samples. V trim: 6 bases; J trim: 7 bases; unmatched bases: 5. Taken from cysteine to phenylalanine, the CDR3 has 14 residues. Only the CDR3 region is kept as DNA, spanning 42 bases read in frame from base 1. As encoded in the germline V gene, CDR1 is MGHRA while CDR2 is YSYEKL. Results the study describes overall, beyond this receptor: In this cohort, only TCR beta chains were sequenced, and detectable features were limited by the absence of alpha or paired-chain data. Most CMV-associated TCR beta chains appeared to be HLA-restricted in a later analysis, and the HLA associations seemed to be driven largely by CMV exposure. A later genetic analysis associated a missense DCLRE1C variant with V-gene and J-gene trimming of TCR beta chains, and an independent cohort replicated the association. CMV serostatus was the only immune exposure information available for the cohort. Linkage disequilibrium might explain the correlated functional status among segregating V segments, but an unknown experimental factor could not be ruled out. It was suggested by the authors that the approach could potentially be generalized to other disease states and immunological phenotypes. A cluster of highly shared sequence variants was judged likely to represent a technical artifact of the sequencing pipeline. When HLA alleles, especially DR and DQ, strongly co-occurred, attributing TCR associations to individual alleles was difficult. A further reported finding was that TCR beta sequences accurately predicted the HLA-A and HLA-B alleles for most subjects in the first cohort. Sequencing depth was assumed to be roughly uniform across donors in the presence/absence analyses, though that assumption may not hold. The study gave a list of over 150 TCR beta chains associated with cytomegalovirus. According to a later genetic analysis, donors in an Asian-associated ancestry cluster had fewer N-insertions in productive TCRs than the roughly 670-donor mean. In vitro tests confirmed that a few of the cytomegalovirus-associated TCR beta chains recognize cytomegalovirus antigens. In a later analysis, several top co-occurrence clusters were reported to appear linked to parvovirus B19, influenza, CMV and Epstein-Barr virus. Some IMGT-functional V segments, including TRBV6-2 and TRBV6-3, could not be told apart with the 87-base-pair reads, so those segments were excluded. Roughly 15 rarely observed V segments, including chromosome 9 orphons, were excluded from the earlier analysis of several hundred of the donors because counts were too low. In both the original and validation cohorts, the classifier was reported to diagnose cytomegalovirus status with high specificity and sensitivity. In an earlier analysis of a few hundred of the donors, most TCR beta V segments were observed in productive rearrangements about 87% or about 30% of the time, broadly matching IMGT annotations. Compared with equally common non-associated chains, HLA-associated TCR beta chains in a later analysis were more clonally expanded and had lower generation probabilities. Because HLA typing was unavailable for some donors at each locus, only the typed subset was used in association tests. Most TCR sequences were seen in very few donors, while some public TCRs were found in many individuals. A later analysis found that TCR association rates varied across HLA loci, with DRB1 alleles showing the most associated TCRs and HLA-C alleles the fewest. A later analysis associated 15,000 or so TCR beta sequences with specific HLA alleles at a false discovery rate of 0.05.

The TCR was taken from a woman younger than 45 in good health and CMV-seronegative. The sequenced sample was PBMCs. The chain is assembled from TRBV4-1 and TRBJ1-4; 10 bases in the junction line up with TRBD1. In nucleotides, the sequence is TGCGCCAGCAGACCGGGACAGGGGAGTGAAAAACTGTTTTTT. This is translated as CASRPGQGSEKLFF.